This T cell receptor beta chain was profiled in a study of post-analysis software for immune sequencing data (dated by TCRdb to between 2014 and 2017). Study-level background: Relapsing-remitting, secondary progressive and progressive-relapsing multiple sclerosis were recorded as disease courses, and subtype annotation was lacking for some patients. The multiple sclerosis patient repertoires were compared with about a dozen previously published healthy control repertoires from donors aged about 6 to 25 years. A subset of samples was prepared in parallel using single-end sample barcoding, then pooled and co-amplified after Illumina adapter ligation.

Libraries were built with PCR. TCRdb lists the instrument as Illumina HiSeq 2500. To reduce PCR and sequencing biases, unique molecular identifiers were built into the TCR beta cDNA libraries. Roughly 500,000 cDNA molecules were obtained for every 1 to 10 million input T cells, so each molecule roughly corresponded to one T cell. The same protocol used for the earlier healthy control dataset was applied to prepare and sequence the patient libraries. Samples belonging to the same batch were prepared together, multiplexed and sequenced on a shared HiSeq lane. In the original analysis: Raw barcoded reads were processed with MIGEC, discarding single-read molecular identifier groups before consensus assembly and CDR3 extraction. Clonotype tables were post-analysed with VDJtools, and diversity was normalized by down-sampling all datasets to the smallest sample size. Repertoire overlap clustering matched CDR3 amino acid but not nucleotide sequences to correct batch-related cross-sample contamination. The public reads were reanalyzed by TCRdb: fastp trimming at Q25, MiXCR alignment, in-frame beta chains only. Duplicate CDR3 protein sequences are folded into a single record with the most common DNA and genes. TCRdb's processing, not the authors' own work, is the source of the V and J calls. The sample table contains roughly 200,000 distinct CDR3 sequences; only one count was recorded for 25% to 35% of them. Roughly 3.4% of the sample lies in the top ten.

To demonstrate the VDJtools post-analysis software, TCR beta repertoires were profiled from the peripheral blood of some 12 young patients with multiple sclerosis. The multiple sclerosis patients were children and adolescents between about 6 and 15 years of age. This clonotype was counted at least ten times. Its target antigen remains unknown. Base-call qualities are not available, and no considerably larger clone is one nucleotide away. Based on the germline V gene, the CDR1 and CDR2 sequences are SGHRS and YFSETQ. The trim is 3 bases for V and 3 bases for J, with a gap of 9 bases between the germline ends. The CDR3, cysteine through phenylalanine, is 13 amino acids long. Only the CDR3 region is kept as DNA, spanning 39 bases read in frame from base 1. The paper's findings and limits, for the study overall: About 5 TRBV segments, including TRBV5-6, TRBV5-1 and TRBV20-1, were significantly more frequent in patients than controls. The multiple sclerosis patient group was slightly younger than the control group. Compared with controls, multiple sclerosis patients had significantly lower normalized Chao1 diversity, a finding suggesting substantial peripheral T-cell clonal expansion. When samples were clustered directly using the F measure, samples prepared in the same batch co-clustered strongly, which prompted a batch-effect correction.

The receptor was derived from a girl younger than 18 with multiple sclerosis. This chain is built from TRBV5-1 and TRBJ1-1; D gene: possibly TRBD1, on 5 matching bases. The sequencing sample was made of blood. The CDR3 protein is CASSSGPDTEAFF. The sequence in DNA is TGCGCCAGCAGCTCGGGACCGGACACTGAAGCTTTCTTT.